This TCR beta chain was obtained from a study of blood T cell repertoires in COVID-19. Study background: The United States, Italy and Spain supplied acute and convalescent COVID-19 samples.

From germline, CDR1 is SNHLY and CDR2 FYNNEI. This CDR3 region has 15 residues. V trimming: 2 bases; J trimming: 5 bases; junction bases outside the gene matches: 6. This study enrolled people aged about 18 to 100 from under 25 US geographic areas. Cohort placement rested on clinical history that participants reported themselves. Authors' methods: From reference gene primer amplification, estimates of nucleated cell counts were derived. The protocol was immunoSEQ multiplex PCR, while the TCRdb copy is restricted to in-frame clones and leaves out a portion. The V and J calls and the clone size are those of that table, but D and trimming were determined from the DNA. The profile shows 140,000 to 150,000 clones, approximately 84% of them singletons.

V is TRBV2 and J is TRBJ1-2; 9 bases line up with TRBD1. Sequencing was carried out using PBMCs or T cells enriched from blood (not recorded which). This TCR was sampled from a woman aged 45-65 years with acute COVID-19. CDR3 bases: TGTGCCAGCAGTGAATTGGGAGGACAGGGGTATGGCTACACCTTC. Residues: CASSELGGQGYGYTF.